The 14 T cell receptor beta chains presented below share a single source sample, sequenced in a study of blood T cell repertoires in COVID-19. Data came from immunoSEQ multiplex PCR; TCRdb stores just in-frame clones and leaves some out. The sample consists of more than 100,000 clones, approximately 88% of them appearing once. Sample: peripheral blood. Receptors were obtained from a man in his 60s with acute or convalescent COVID-19.

This clone came up a few times. The rearrangement joins TRBV5-5 to TRBJ1-3, with TRBD1 identical over 9 bases. CDR3 size: 15 residues. The J segment lost 3 bases and the V segment lost 4 bases, leaving 5 bases of the junction unmatched. The germline V gene encodes CDR1 SGHKS and CDR2 YYEKEE (reference sequence). The DNA of the CDR3 is TGTGCCAGCAGCCCCGACAGGGGGGATGGAAACACCATATATTTT. Protein sequence: CASSPDRGDGNTIYF.

J is TRBJ2-7 and V is TRBV6-6, with 11 nucleotides matching TRBD1. Trimming at V came to 8 bases and at J to 3 bases, leaving 27 bases not matched to a gene. Germline CDR1 MNHNY, CDR2 SVGAGI (reference sequence). This CDR3 comprises 21 residues. The CDR3 nucleotides read TGTGCCAGCCGTCGCGGAGTGTACGGGACAGGGGGGAGTTTCTTGGGCTACGAGCAGTACTTC. Amino acid sequence: CASRRGVYGTGGSFLGYEQYF.

DNA of the CDR3: TGTGCCAGTAGTGGAAGACAGGGGAGGTCCTACGAGCAGTACTTC. This translates into CASSGRQGRSYEQYF. The rearrangement joins TRBV19 to TRBJ2-7; 8 positions match TRBD1. Germline CDR1 LNHDA, CDR2 SQIVND (reference sequence). V lost 5 bases, J lost 1 base, and 7 bases stayed unmatched. This CDR3 contains 15 residues.

The rearrangement uses TRBV5-1 and TRBJ2-5; a weak D match, TRBD1 (7 bases). This CDR3 is 14 amino acids long. CDR1 and CDR2 (germline): SGHRS, YFSETQ. V was shortened by 5 bases and J by 1 base, with 12 bases between the two germline ends. This CDR3 reads CASSLQGGQETQYF. The CDR3 DNA sequence: TGCGCCAGCAGTTTGCAGGGGGGCCAAGAGACCCAGTACTTC.

This clone was found once. The V gene is TRBV12-3 or TRBV12-4, the J gene TRBJ1-2; 8 nucleotides align to TRBD1. After removal of 10 bases from V and 3 bases from J, the junction contained 7 bases not matched to a gene. The length of the CDR3 is 13 residues. The DNA of the CDR3 is TGTGCCATATCCGACAGGGGTGACTATGGCTACACCTTC. This encodes CAISDRGDYGYTF.

The chain uses TRBV7-3 and TRBJ1-1, with D possibly TRBD1 on 6 matching bases. V lost 1 base, J lost 6 bases, and 12 bases lay in between. The CDR3 runs to 14 residues. Germline V lookup: CDR1 SGHTA, CDR2 FQGTGA. The CDR3 DNA reads as TGTGCCAGCAGCTTAAAACAGGGCGTTTCTGAAGCTTTCTTT. Translating it yields CASSLKQGVSEAFF.

The chain uses TRBV19 and TRBJ2-3, with 8 bases fitting TRBD2. CDR1 and CDR2 from the germline V gene are LNHDA and SQIVND (reference sequence). V gave up 6 bases and J gave up 6 bases; unmatched junction bases: 5. The CDR3 spans 13 residues. This CDR3 is CASSTGLGDTQYF. CDR3 coding DNA: TGTGCCAGTAGCACGGGACTAGGGGATACGCAGTATTTT.

V is TRBV7-3 and J is TRBJ2-2; weak D call: TRBD2 (7 bases). This CDR3 contains 15 residues. The V end lost 4 bases, the J end lost 5 bases, and 14 bases lay between the germline ends. From germline, CDR1 is SGHTA and CDR2 FQGTGA. The CDR3 nucleotides are TGTGCCAGCAGCTCCGCGGGGGCCGTGACCGGGGAGCTGTTTTTT. It is translated as CASSSAGAVTGELFF.

The chain recombines TRBV15 with TRBJ1-5, with D perhaps matching TRBD1 (5 bases). V shed 0 bases and J shed 3 bases, with 12 bases lying between them. The CDR3 consists of 16 residues. Germline values: CDR1 LNHNV, CDR2 YYDKDF (reference sequence). The CDR3 DNA reads as TGTGCCACCAGCAGAGACCTGCAGGGACTCAATCAGCCCCAGCATTTT. It yields the protein CATSRDLQGLNQPQHF.

V usage is TRBV19 and J usage is TRBJ1-5, with D uncertain. The CDR3 has 15 residues. V was pared by 5 bases and J by 1 base, with 12 bases between. CDR1 and CDR2 (germline): LNHDA, SQIVND (reference sequence). The CDR3 region has the DNA TGTGCCAGTAGTCCGGTGGGCCTAAGCAATCAGCCCCAGCATTTT. Translated, it gives CASSPVGLSNQPQHF.

This chain joins TRBV6-5 and TRBJ2-2; 11 bases map to TRBD1. Germline V gene data show CDR1 as MNHEY and CDR2 as SVGAGI. After removal of 8 bases from V and 4 bases from J, the junction contained 6 bases not matched to a gene. There are 15 residues in the CDR3. CDR3 DNA sequence: TGTGCCAGCGTAGGGACAGGGGGACCCACCGGGGAGCTGTTTTTT. Its translation is CASVGTGGPTGELFF.

This clone has a single count. The CDR3 DNA reads as TGTGCCAGCAGTGAATATGCGGAGCGGGGAGACCCCAATGAGCAGTTCTTC. Encoded protein: CASSEYAERGDPNEQFF. The rearrangement uses TRBV25-1 and TRBJ2-1, with TRBD2 identical over 7 bases. CDR1 is MGHDK, CDR2 SYGVNS, per germline. V gave up 0 bases and J gave up 6 bases; unmatched junction bases: 11. The CDR3 totals 17 residues.

The V and J genes are TRBV7-9 and TRBJ2-7, with 11 bases identical to TRBD1. CDR1 is SEHNR, CDR2 FQNEAQ, per germline (reference sequence). The CDR3 is 16 amino acids. The junction had 4 bases not matched to a gene; V was cut back by 0 bases and J by 3 bases. CDR3 sequence reads: CASSLALGTGGYEQYF. The CDR3 coding sequence is TGTGCCAGCAGCTTAGCGTTGGGGACAGGGGGCTACGAGCAGTACTTC.

This chain connects TRBV19 to TRBJ2-7, with D perhaps TRBD1 (6 bases). V lost 4 bases and J 6 bases, leaving 16 bases between the germline ends. CDR1 and CDR2 from the germline V gene are LNHDA and SQIVND (reference sequence). This CDR3 is built from 14 residues. The CDR3 DNA sequence: TGTGCCAGTAGTACACAGGGCCAAAGGAGCGAGCAGTACTTC. Translation: CASSTQGQRSEQYF.